Sequencing of this T cell receptor (beta chain) was carried out in a study of regulatory T cells in long-lasting Graves disease. Across the whole study: With positive TSH receptor antibodies and over 5 years of antithyroid drugs, Graves' disease was considered persistent.

Noted time point: persistent/refractory GD, antithyroid drugs over 5 years with positive TRAb. Preparation of the TCR library used RNA extracted from PBMCs. Arm-PCR of CDR3 regions and iRepertoire HTBI primers were the basis on which TCR beta libraries were built. In the authors' methods: Gene usage covered approximately 60 TRBV and 11 to 15 TRBJ segments. MiXCR, run by TCRdb on the multiplex PCR reads, gives a single entry per CDR3 protein. The V and J calls shown here were made by TCRdb, not taken from the authors' results. The sample has roughly 450,000 distinct CDR3 sequences; less than 25% are singletons. V was pared by 4 bases and J by 4 bases, with 13 bases between. CDR3 length: 14 amino acids. Looked up from germline, CDR1 is SEHNR and CDR2 is FQNEAQ (reference sequence). This clonotype was seen ten or more times.

The chain is built from TRBV7-9 and TRBJ1-1; D may be TRBD1 (5 bases). The sequenced sample was peripheral blood mononuclear cells (PBMCs), obtained when the disease was refractory, from a patient treated with antithyroid drugs. This TCR was recovered from a female donor with Graves disease. This chain's CDR3 is CASSSLGGSTEAFF. The DNA for the CDR3 is TGTGCCAGCAGCTCCCTGGGGGGTAGCACTGAAGCTTTCTTT.